This T cell receptor (beta chain) was recorded in a study of identical twins. Study conclusions and caveats: Monozygotic twin pairs showed more out-of-frame TCR alpha sharing than models estimated.

This clonotype came up a few times. Its antigen is still unknown. Germline CDR1 and CDR2: SGHRS and YFSETQ. The CDR3 loop spans 17 amino acids. Trimming removed 0 bases from V and 0 bases from J, with 13 bases in between. Each donor was a healthy Caucasian. TCRdb re-called the 5' RACE reads through MiXCR, storing one row per CDR3 protein. This sample carries some 500,000 distinct CDR3 sequences, around 15% of them seen once, and the ten largest clones take approximately 1%. These same data were also listed under a study on yellow fever vaccine responses in identical twins.

Sequencing used CD4+ T cells sorted from blood. The chain employs TRBV5-1 and TRBJ1-3; D is undetermined. This receptor was obtained from a woman aged 18-29 years in good health. CDR3: CASSLEPRVSSGNTIYF. CDR3 DNA: TGCGCCAGCAGCTTGGAACCTAGGGTGTCCTCTGGAAACACCATATATTTT.